This T cell receptor beta chain was observed in a study of T cells in Graves' hyperthyroidism and ophthalmopathy. Study as a whole: Pretreatment peripheral blood was obtained at initial diagnosis.

Patients affected by ophthalmopathy presented a Clinical Activity Score of at least 3, a NOSPECS grade of at least 4, and disease duration below 3 months. Those patients with uncontrolled infection, other autoimmune disease, pregnancy or lactation were excluded. Clinical symptoms, serum thyroxine, TRAb, thyroid ultrasound and orbital computed tomography informed diagnoses. Using RNA transcripts as the source, TCR beta CDR3 regions were amplified. With the HTBI primer set, the TCR CDR3 went through a first round of RT-PCR. Each CDR3 protein is one row after TCRdb ran MiXCR on the multiplex PCR reads. The sample yields about 250,000 distinct CDR3 sequences, almost 25% seen once. The CDR3 contains 13 residues. V shed 3 bases, J shed 5 bases, and the junction held 4 bases outside the gene matches. In this sample, this clonotype turned up many times.

V usage is TRBV12-3 or TRBV12-4 and J usage is TRBJ2-7; the match to TRBD2 covers 7 bases. Sequencing was performed on blood. The TCR comes from a woman between 40 and 55 years old with Graves' ophthalmopathy. In DNA, the CDR3 is TGTGCCAGCAGTTTCGGACTAGGGAACGAGCAGTACTTC. Translation: CASSFGLGNEQYF.